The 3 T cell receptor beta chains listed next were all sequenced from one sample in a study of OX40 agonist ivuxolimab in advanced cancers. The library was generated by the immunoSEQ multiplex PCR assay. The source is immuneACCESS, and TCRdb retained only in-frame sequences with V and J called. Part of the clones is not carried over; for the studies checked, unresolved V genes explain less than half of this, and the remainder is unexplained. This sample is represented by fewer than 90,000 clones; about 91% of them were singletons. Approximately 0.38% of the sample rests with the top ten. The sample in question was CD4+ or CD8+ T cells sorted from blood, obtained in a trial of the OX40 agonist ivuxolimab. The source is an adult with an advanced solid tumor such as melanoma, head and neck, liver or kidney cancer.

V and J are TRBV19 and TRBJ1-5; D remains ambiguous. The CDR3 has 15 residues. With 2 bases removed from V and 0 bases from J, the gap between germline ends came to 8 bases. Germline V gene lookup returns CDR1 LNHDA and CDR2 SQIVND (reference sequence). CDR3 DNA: TGTGCCAGTAGTATAATCGGCACTAGCAATCAGCCCCAGCATTTT. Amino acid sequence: CASSIIGTSNQPQHF.

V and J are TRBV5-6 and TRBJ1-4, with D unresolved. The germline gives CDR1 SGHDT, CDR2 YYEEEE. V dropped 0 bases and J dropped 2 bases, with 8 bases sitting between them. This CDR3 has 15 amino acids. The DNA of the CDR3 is TGTGCCAGCAGCTTGGTTGGCAGCACTAATGAAAAACTGTTTTTT. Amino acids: CASSLVGSTNEKLFF.

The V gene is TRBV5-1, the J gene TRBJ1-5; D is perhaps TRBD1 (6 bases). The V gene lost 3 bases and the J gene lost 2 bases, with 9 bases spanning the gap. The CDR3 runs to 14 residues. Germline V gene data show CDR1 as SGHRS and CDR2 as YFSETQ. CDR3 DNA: TGCGCCAGCAGCTCAGGGGAGGGCAATCAGCCCCAGCATTTT. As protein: CASSSGEGNQPQHF.